This T cell receptor (beta chain) was identified during a study of shared clonotypes between healthy human individuals. In the study overall: Every donor yielded three CD4 naive, three CD4 memory, two CD8 naive and one CD8 memory plate. General study points: Richness estimates generally favored naive over memory subsets. Among donors, the sharing of clonotypes was expected to be influenced by sequencing depth.

Concerning this clone itself: Its antigen is not known.

Sequencing used immunoSEQ multiplex PCR; TCRdb keeps in-frame clones, though not all of them. The sample has about 2.3 million clones; 85% to 95% are singletons. CDR1 is GTSNPN and CDR2 is SVGIG in the germline V gene (reference sequence). Trimming shortened V by 4 bases and J by 6 bases, and 9 bases separated the two germline ends. This CDR3 is built from 12 residues. CD4+ cells underwent separation, giving CD45RA+ naive and CD45RA-negative memory subsets. This TCR came from a man younger than 35 in good health. Some clones in this sample may be carry-over from other donors' samples. The sequencing sample was made of naive CD4+ T cells from PBMCs. Sample subset: CD45RA+ positively selected. V and J are TRBV30 and TRBJ2-2; D is ambiguous. The CDR3 protein is CAWTIQAGELFF. The DNA of the CDR3 is TGTGCCTGGACTATTCAGGCCGGGGAGCTGTTTTTT.